This T cell receptor (beta chain) originates from a study of T cell responses to AZD1222 COVID-19 vaccine (dated by TCRdb to the early 2020s). About the full investigation: AZD1222 recipients given second doses at about 4 weeks or at about 12 weeks were pooled, since spike-specific TCR depth and breadth were not found to differ between the two schedules. Trial participants were enrolled by age into subgroups of 18-55, 56-69 and 70-plus years, and around 150, 28 and 57 TCR-sequenced participants, respectively, were included in these subgroups. TCR sequencing was performed for 233 trial participants, of whom about 200 were given two doses of AZD1222 and some 26 were given two doses of MenACWY control vaccine. Overall study results and their limits: The whole spike protein was spanned by vaccine-associated CD4 TCRs, and dominant responses were seen in regions 160-218 and 743-854. Most participants were white British and females outnumbered males, and the authors suggested that clonal diversity may have been underestimated. Because no samples from the day 14 peak response were available, repertoires could be characterized only after the peak T cell response. Reportedly, almost half of the unique spike-specific TCRs recognized epitopes lying outside the regions that are mutated in the B.1.351 and B.1.1.7 variants. Only a handful of AZD1222 recipients were SARS-CoV-2 seropositive at baseline, limiting conclusions about previously exposed vaccinees. After two AZD1222 doses, both the breadth and the depth of spike-specific TCRs were significantly higher than at day 0 and than in MenACWY recipients. The 56-69-year group was small, and its depth increase did not reach significance, likely because of low power.

The time point label corresponds to: baseline before first vaccination. The vaccinee samples were drawn from two UK trials, COV001 and COV002, one of which was a single-blind randomized controlled phase 2/3 trial testing AZD1222 (ChAdOx1 nCoV-19) in healthy adults. For TCRbeta chain sequencing, PBMC samples from trial participants were taken at day 0 and at day 28 after the second dose. Concerning this clone: There is no known antigen for this receptor. No base-level quality is on record; no much larger clone is a single base apart.

The CDR3 regions of human TCRbeta chains were analyzed by immunosequencing. In the paper's pipeline: TCRs in the repertoires were compared against a reference library of SARS-CoV-2-specific TCRs that had been generated with the MIRA antigen-specificity platform. Breadth meant the fraction of unique TCRs that were SARS-CoV-2-associated, whereas depth meant the fraction of total T cells that were SARS-CoV-2-associated. Using the MIRA data, each spike-specific TCR was assigned both to the spike region to which the TCR was reactive and to a CD4 or CD8 class. Log10-transformed breadth and depth values were compared by one-way ANOVA with Sidak's multiple comparisons tests. The table was pulled from immuneACCESS by TCRdb, which kept in-frame rearrangements only. Such tables lose some clones; where checked, under half of the loss comes from unresolved V genes, and the rest has no known cause. Clone size and V and J calls were adopted from that table, with D and trimming inferred from the DNA. This sample has over 90,000 clones in its table, and 84% of those were observed once. The ten largest clones take up 15% to 20% of the sample.

This receptor was identified in an adult in good health. The sample was peripheral blood, taken on day 0 of AZD1222 vaccination.

Here the CDR3 is given as CASSDFLQGNNQPQHF. The nucleotide sequence reads as follows: TGTGCCAGCAGTGATTTTCTACAGGGAAACAATCAGCCCCAGCATTTT. The chain uses TRBV6-1 and TRBJ1-5, and TRBD1 may be the D gene, going by 6 matching bases. The germline V gene supplies CDR1 MNHNS and CDR2 SASEGT. The junction carries 15 bases between V and J, which are trimmed by 3 bases and 3 bases respectively. The CDR3 holds 16 amino acids from the cysteine to the phenylalanine. Only the CDR3 DNA is retained, 48 bases long and in frame from the first base.